This T cell receptor (beta chain) was observed in a study of blood T cell repertoires in COVID-19. The wider study: COVID-19 samples collected from the United States, Italy and Spain covered acute and convalescent phases. From T cells, B-cell-depleted T cells, or PBMCs came the material, which was cDNA or gDNA.

Source study methods: Estimation of nucleated cell counts relied on the amplification of reference gene primers. The method was immunoSEQ multiplex PCR; TCRdb's version includes in-frame clones alone and lacks a portion of them. V, J and clone size reflect that table, while D and trimming were determined from the DNA. Of some 96,000 clones in the sample, less than 90% were seen once. CDR1 ENHRY and CDR2 SYGVKD come from the germline V gene. V was cut by 4 bases and J by 4 bases, with 10 bases left in between. This CDR3 has 13 amino acids. Sequencing was done on a sample of peripheral blood. The origin of this receptor is a man aged 30 to 45 in a cohort sampled during active COVID-19. The gene calls are TRBV10-3 and TRBJ1-2; D remains ambiguous. The CDR3, as DNA: TGTGCCATCAGTGGACGGGGAGGCTATGGCTACACCTTC. As protein: CAISGRGGYGYTF.